This record concerns one T cell receptor (beta chain) sequence. Which antigen it targets is not known. No base-level quality is on record; no much larger clone is a single base apart. These data are taken from a study of blood T cell repertoires in COVID-19 (dated by TCRdb to between 2020 and 2021). Concerning the study at large: The collaborator samples originated in the United States, Italy and Spain and spanned the acute and convalescent phases of COVID-19. The material from the prospective study consisted of cDNA or gDNA derived from T cells, B-cell-depleted T cells, or PBMCs. Subjects who had been exposed to COVID-19, were actively infected with it, or had recovered from it provided the deeply sampled blood TCRbeta repertoires that made up the dataset. A freely available public database, intended as a resource for researchers studying the immune response to SARS-CoV-2, is where the repertoires were released. The samples were drawn from two sources: the first 160 participants of the ongoing ImmuneRACE study, and 1,000 to 1,500 subjects contributed by 6 global collaborators. The sample metadata nearly always contained a de-identified subject ID, COVID-19 status, age in years and sex. Where available, HLA class I and class II types were taken from metadata supplied by the sample provider and were not determined by assay-based typing.

TCRbeta CDR3 regions were amplified from genomic DNA by means of the immunoSEQ Assay, a bias-controlled multiplex PCR. On the authors' methods: The number of nucleated cells in each sample was estimated by amplification of reference gene primers within the assay. To quantify the absolute abundance of each unique TCRbeta CDR3 rearrangement, sequence reads were collapsed and filtered. For each sample, productive Simpson clonality was calculated by taking the square root of Simpson's diversity index across productive rearrangements. In TCRdb, the immuneACCESS table is reduced to in-frame sequences with V and J assigned. These tables do not hold every clone; where another copy was compared, an unresolved V gene accounts for under half, and the others remain unexplained. That table is the source of V, J and clone size, and D and trimming were worked out from the DNA. In all, the sample holds 280,000 or so clones, and around nine tenths of those were seen once. Clones ranked in the top ten supply approximately 12% of the sample.

Each collaborating institution followed its own protocols to collect whole blood in K2EDTA tubes. For TCRbeta analysis, collaborator samples were shipped as frozen whole blood, as isolated PBMCs, or as DNA extracted from either sample type. The paper's findings and limits, for the study overall: The amount of clinical and demographic metadata varied by source and participant and was provided uncurated.

The sample consisted of peripheral blood. The clonotype was recovered from an older woman with acute or convalescent COVID-19.

The CDR3 reads CASSFRYEAEAFF. Here is the DNA: TGTGCCAGCAGTTTTCGTTACGAGGCTGAAGCTTTCTTT. The chain was built from TRBV12-3 or TRBV12-4 and TRBJ1-1; the D gene is unclear. Relative to germline, V is 3 bases shorter and J is 6 bases shorter, with 11 bases between their ends. The CDR3 has 13 amino acids, counting the end cysteine and phenylalanine. The kept DNA is CDR3 alone, 39 bases in frame from the first base.